The present T cell receptor beta chain was sequenced within a study of Graves' ophthalmopathy and Graves' hyperthyroidism. On the study more broadly: Ophthalmopathy not arising within 18 months of follow-up defined hyperthyroidism as stable. General observations from the study: At 65% to 71% sensitivity and approximately 74% specificity, the model predicted progression of the ophthalmopathy.

This CDR3 has 12 amino acids. V lost 6 bases, J lost 8 bases, and 3 bases stayed unmatched. Germline V gives CDR1 WSHSY, CDR2 SAAADI. About this clonotype: Its antigen is still unknown.

Researchers turned away patients with other autoimmune diseases, uncontrolled infections, pregnancy or lactation. RNA transcripts provided the template for amplifying TCR beta CDR3 regions. HTBI-primed first-round RT-PCR preceded second-round multiplex PCR. TCRdb re-called the multiplex PCR reads with MiXCR, one entry per CDR3 protein. Here the sample spans about 1.1 million distinct CDR3 sequences, approximately 35% being singletons. The chain combines TRBV10-2 with TRBJ1-4; 7 bases align to TRBD1. This TCR came from an adult man with Graves' hyperthyroidism. Sequencing was performed on peripheral blood or thyroid tissue (not recorded which). This CDR3 reads CASSTQGEKLFF. Here the CDR3 DNA reads TGCGCCAGCAGCACACAGGGGGAAAAACTGTTTTTT.